The sequence of this T cell receptor beta chain was determined in a study of CD8 T cells in Susac syndrome. With random hexamers, reverse transcription was performed on about 0.5 to 1 ug of RNA. Amplification of TCR beta CDR3 by immunoSEQ multiplex PCR spanned 54 Vbeta and 13 Jbeta. MiXCR, applied by TCRdb to the immunoSEQ multiplex PCR reads, yields one record per CDR3 protein. The profile shows 92,000 or so distinct CDR3 sequences, about 96% of them singletons. Whole-study results and caveats: In total CD8+ repertoires, over 15 Susac-specific public clones were found, and in CD8+ TEMRA repertoires, about 5 were found. Expansion of Susac CD8+ clones peaked in TEMRA cells and in active patients.

The CDR3 runs to 15 residues. V was shortened by 0 bases and J by 5 bases, with 16 bases between the two germline ends. Germline loops: CDR1 DFQATT, CDR2 SNEGSKA (reference sequence). Sequencing of TCR beta was performed on blood CD8+ T cells and on blood CD4+ T cells. Of note for this clonotype: The antigen remains undetermined.

The chain links TRBV20-1 to TRBJ2-5; no clear D. The TCR sequence derives from a human donor with Susac syndrome. The source material was CD8+ T cells from PBMCs. The CDR3 coding sequence is TGCAGTGCTAGAGACTTGTTGGCCGGTGCGGAGACCCAGTACTTC. It specifies CSARDLLAGAETQYF.